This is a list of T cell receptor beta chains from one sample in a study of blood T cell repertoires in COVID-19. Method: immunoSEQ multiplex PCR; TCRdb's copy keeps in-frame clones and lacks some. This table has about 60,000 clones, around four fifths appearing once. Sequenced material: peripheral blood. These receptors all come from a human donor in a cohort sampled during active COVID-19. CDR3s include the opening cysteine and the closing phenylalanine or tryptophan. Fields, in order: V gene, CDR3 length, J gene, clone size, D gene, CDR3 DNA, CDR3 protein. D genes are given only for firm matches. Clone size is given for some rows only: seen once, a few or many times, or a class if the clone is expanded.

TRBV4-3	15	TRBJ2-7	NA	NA	TGCGCCAGCAGCCAAGACCCCGGACAGAACTACGAGCAGTACTTC	CASSQDPGQNYEQYF
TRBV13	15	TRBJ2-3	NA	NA	TGTGCCAGCAGCTTAAGGGGCGGAGTAGGAGATACGCAGTATTTT	CASSLRGGVGDTQYF
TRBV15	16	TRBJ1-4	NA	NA	TGTGCCACCAGCAGAGACGACTTAGGGGCAGGGGAAAAACTGTTTTTT	CATSRDDLGAGEKLFF
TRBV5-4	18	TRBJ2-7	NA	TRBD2	TGTGCCAGCAGCCTGAGGACTAGCGGGAGGAGGAACTCCTACGAGCAGTACTTC	CASSLRTSGRRNSYEQYF
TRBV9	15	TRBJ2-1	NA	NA	TGTGCCAGCAGCGTAGATGCGGGCACCCTCAATGAGCAGTTCTTC	CASSVDAGTLNEQFF
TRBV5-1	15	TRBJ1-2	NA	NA	TGCGCCAGCAGCGGATCCCTCGGAGGGAACTATGGCTACACCTTC	CASSGSLGGNYGYTF
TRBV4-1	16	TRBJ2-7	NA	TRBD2	TGCGCCAGCAGCCAAGATCTGACTAGCGGACTGTACGAGCAGTACTTC	CASSQDLTSGLYEQYF
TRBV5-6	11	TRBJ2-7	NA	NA	TGTGCCAGCAGCTATAGCTACGAGCAGTACTTC	CASSYSYEQYF
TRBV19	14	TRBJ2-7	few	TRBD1	TGTGCCAGTAGGGCCCTCGACAGGGTCGACGAGCAGTACTTC	CASRALDRVDEQYF
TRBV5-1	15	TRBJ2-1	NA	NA	TGCGCCAGCAGCCTAGCGCACCTTTCCTACAATGAGCAGTTCTTC	CASSLAHLSYNEQFF
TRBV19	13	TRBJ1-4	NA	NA	TGTGCCAGTAGTATGTGGCAGTCTGAAAAACTGTTTTTT	CASSMWQSEKLFF
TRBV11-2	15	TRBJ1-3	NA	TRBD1	TGTGCCAGCAGCTGGACAGGAGTCTCTGGAAACACCATATATTTT	CASSWTGVSGNTIYF
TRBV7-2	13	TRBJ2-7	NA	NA	TGTGCCAGCAGCTTAGTCGGGACCTACGAGCAGTACTTC	CASSLVGTYEQYF
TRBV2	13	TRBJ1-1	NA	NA	TGTGCCAGCAGAGCATACGAGGACACTGAAGCTTTCTTT	CASRAYEDTEAFF
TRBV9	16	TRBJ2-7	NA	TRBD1	TGTGCCAGCAGCGTAGGCGGGACAGGGGGCGGCTACGAGCAGTACTTC	CASSVGGTGGGYEQYF
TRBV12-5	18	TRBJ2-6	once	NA	TGTGCTAGTGGTTTGGTACATGTCGTGATCTCTGGGGCCAACGTCCTGACTTTC	CASGLVHVVISGANVLTF
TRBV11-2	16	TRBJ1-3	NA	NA	TGTGCCAGCAGCTTAGTCAGAGGCCGCTCTGGAAACACCATATATTTT	CASSLVRGRSGNTIYF
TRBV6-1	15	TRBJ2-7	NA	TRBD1	TGTGCCAGCAGTGAGTTTGACAGGGGGCCGGACGAGCAGTACTTC	CASSEFDRGPDEQYF
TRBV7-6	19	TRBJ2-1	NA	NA	TGTGCCAGCAGCCCGCAGGGTGGCGGGATACTCCCTGGGCTTAATGAGCAGTTCTTC	CASSPQGGGILPGLNEQFF
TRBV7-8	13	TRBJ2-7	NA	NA	TGTGCCAGCAGCTTAGCGGGAGCTCGGGAGCAGTACTTC	CASSLAGAREQYF
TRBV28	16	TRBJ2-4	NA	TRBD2	TGTGCCAGCAGTTTATTTAGCCCCGGGGGGAAAAACATTCAGTACTTC	CASSLFSPGGKNIQYF
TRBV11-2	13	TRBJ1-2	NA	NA	TGTGCCAGCAGCTTCAAGTCCGGGTCTGGCTACACCTTC	CASSFKSGSGYTF
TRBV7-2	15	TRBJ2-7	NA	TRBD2	TGTGCCAGCAGCTTAGCTAGCGGGGGAGTTTACGAGCAGTACTTC	CASSLASGGVYEQYF
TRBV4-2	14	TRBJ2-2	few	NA	TGTGCCAGCAGCCATTCCCAGAACACCGGGGAGCTGTTTTTT	CASSHSQNTGELFF
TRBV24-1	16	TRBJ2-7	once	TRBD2	TGTGCCACCAGTGATGACTATAGCGGGAGAGGCGGCGAGCAGTACTTC	CATSDDYSGRGGEQYF
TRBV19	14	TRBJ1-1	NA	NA	TGTGCCAGTAGTATAGGAGATATTAACACTGAAGCTTTCTTT	CASSIGDINTEAFF
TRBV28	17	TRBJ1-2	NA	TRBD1	TGTGCCAGCAGTCCCCAGTCGGCCTGGGACAGGAACTATGGCTACACCTTC	CASSPQSAWDRNYGYTF
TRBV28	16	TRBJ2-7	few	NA	TGTGCCAGCAGTTCACACCCGGCAGGGCAGGGCCACGAGCAGTACTTC	CASSSHPAGQGHEQYF
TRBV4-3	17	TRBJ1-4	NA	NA	TGCGCCAGCAGCCAAGTGGGCAGGACAACAACTAATGAAAAACTGTTTTTT	CASSQVGRTTTNEKLFF
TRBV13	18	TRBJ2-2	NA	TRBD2	TGTGCCAGCAGCTTGGGCCTAGCGGGTACCTGGGACACCGGGGAGCTGTTTTTT	CASSLGLAGTWDTGELFF